The 18 T cell receptor beta chains below were found in one sample sequenced in a study of T-cell reconstitution after alpha-beta-depleted transplantation in children. A TCRbeta library incorporating unique molecular identifiers was prepared. One entry per CDR3 protein, called by TCRdb with MiXCR from the PCR reads. The data hold roughly 500,000 distinct CDR3 sequences, with approximately 20% observed a single time. This sample comprised PBMCs from the stem cell graft donor, obtained from the stem cell graft. These receptors were collected from a human donor who donated a stem cell graft to a child with acute lymphoblastic leukemia.

This clonotype was observed a handful of times. The genes are TRBV7-9 and TRBJ1-4, with unresolved D. Per germline, CDR1 SEHNR and CDR2 FQNEAQ (reference sequence). V lost 3 bases and J lost 4, with 9 bases in between. This CDR3 region has 14 residues. CDR3 residues: CASSFFLSNEKLFF. Written as DNA, the CDR3 is TGTGCCAGCAGCTTTTTTCTGAGTAATGAAAAACTGTTTTTT.

This clonotype was seen repeatedly, ten times or more. The chain recombines TRBV7-9 with TRBJ2-7, with D unresolved. CDR1 is SEHNR and CDR2 is FQNEAQ in the germline V gene (reference sequence). This CDR3 has 11 residues. Trimming stripped 4 bases from V and 4 bases from J, with 5 bases between. CDR3 region: CASSSIYEQYF. The CDR3 bases are TGTGCCAGCAGCTCCATATACGAGCAGTACTTC.

This clonotype appeared a single time. As DNA, the CDR3 is TGTGCCAGCAGTCCGCGAAGGGGGTTAGGCTCTGGGGCCAACGTCCTGACTTTC. Translation: CASSPRRGLGSGANVLTF. The chain links TRBV12-3 or TRBV12-4 to TRBJ2-6; D possibly corresponds to TRBD1 (6 bases). The V and J ends lost 5 bases and 0 bases respectively, with 17 bases between them. The CDR3 is 18 residues long.

CDR3 DNA: TGCAGTGCCGATCCGACTAGAGCCGATTACGAGCAGTACTTC. Encoded protein: CSADPTRADYEQYF. This chain uses TRBV20-1 with TRBJ2-7, with a tentative D call TRBD2 (6 bases). The V gene lost 6 bases and the J gene lost 4 bases, with 19 bases spanning the gap. This CDR3 region has 14 residues. CDR1 is DFQATT, CDR2 SNEGSKA, per germline (reference sequence).

This clonotype was found many times. The rearrangement joins TRBV18 to TRBJ2-1; TRBD1 matches 8 bases. V gave up 4 bases and J gave up 5 bases; unmatched junction bases: 1. Germline loops: CDR1 KGHSH, CDR2 LQKENI. There are 13 residues in the CDR3. CDR3 nucleotides: TGTGCCAGCTCACGGACAGGGAACAATGAGCAGTTCTTC. Translated, it gives CASSRTGNNEQFF.

The chain combines TRBV20-1 with TRBJ2-1; 8 bases fit TRBD2. This CDR3 is built from 19 residues. Germline assignment: CDR1 DFQATT and CDR2 SNEGSKA (reference sequence). V shed 0 bases and J 1 base; nucleotides not matched to a gene: 14. The CDR3 DNA is TGCAGTGCTAGAGATCCCTCTGGACTAGCTACTCGGTCCTACAATGAGCAGTTCTTC. This codes for CSARDPSGLATRSYNEQFF.

The CDR3 reads CASSYPDREAFF. CDR3 DNA sequence: TGTGCCAGCAGCTATCCGGACAGGGAAGCTTTCTTT. V is TRBV7-8 and J is TRBJ1-1, with 7 bases identical to TRBD1. The CDR3 sequence is 12 residues long. The germline gives CDR1 SGHVS, CDR2 FQNEAQ. Losses at the gene ends were 4 bases for V and 8 bases for J; bases not matched to a gene: 4.

The chain couples TRBV25-1 to TRBJ1-1; D is undetermined. The CDR3 contains 13 residues. In germline, CDR1 is MGHDK, CDR2 SYGVNS. V was shortened by 6 bases and J by 5 bases, with 13 bases between the two germline ends. CDR3 coding DNA: TGTGCCAGCAGCCTGAAAGGTGGAACTGAAGCTTTCTTT. It codes for CASSLKGGTEAFF.

This sequence joins TRBV12-3 or TRBV12-4 and TRBJ2-5; D call uncertain. Trimming stripped 2 bases from V and 2 bases from J, with 9 bases between. The CDR3 consists of 14 residues. Here the CDR3 DNA reads TGTGCCAGCAGTTTAAGCACCCCACAAGAGACCCAGTACTTC. Translated: CASSLSTPQETQYF.

This clonotype was detected a few times. Here the CDR3 reads CSAGGGFNQPQHF. The CDR3 DNA follows: TGCAGCGCCGGGGGGGGATTTAATCAGCCCCAGCATTTT. This sequence joins TRBV29-1 and TRBJ1-5; weak D call: TRBD1 (5 bases). The V end was cut by 7 bases, the J end by 4 bases, with 14 bases between. Germline CDR1 is SQVTM and CDR2 is ANQGSEA. There are 13 residues in the CDR3.

The CDR3 coding sequence is TGCAGCGCTCTAGGCGGTGCGAGCTCCTACAATGAGCAGTTCTTC. Protein product: CSALGGASSYNEQFF. The rearrangement joins TRBV20-1 to TRBJ2-1; D call uncertain. CDR1 is DFQATT and CDR2 is SNEGSKA in the germline V gene (reference sequence). There are 15 residues in the CDR3.

This CDR3 is CASSLGLAGGRYNEQFF. As DNA, the CDR3 is TGTGCCAGCAGCTTGGGGCTAGCGGGAGGGCGGTACAATGAGCAGTTCTTC. This chain uses TRBV5-6 with TRBJ2-1; 12 bases fit TRBD2. The germline V gene encodes CDR1 SGHDT and CDR2 YYEEEE. The trim removed 0 bases at V and 4 bases at J, leaving 5 bases unmatched. This CDR3 comprises 17 residues.

This clonotype was recorded at least ten times. The chain recombines TRBV5-1 with TRBJ2-1, with D tentatively TRBD1 or TRBD2 (5 bases each). CDR3 length equals 16 residues. Trimming took off 0 bases at V and 2 bases at J, with 12 bases between the two ends. Germline CDR1 SGHRS, CDR2 YFSETQ. The CDR3 nucleotides are TGCGCCAGCAGCTTGGCCGAGGGGCTAGCCTACAATGAGCAGTTCTTC. Translated: CASSLAEGLAYNEQFF.

The chain recombines TRBV27 with TRBJ2-1; D is ambiguous. This CDR3 is built from 11 residues. V gave up 6 bases and J gave up 8 bases, with 8 bases separating them. From germline, CDR1 is MNHEY and CDR2 SMNVEV (reference sequence). CDR3 nucleotide sequence: TGTGCCAGCAGGACCTGGGATGAGCAGTTCTTC. This encodes CASRTWDEQFF.

Ten or more counts support this clonotype. The rearrangement uses TRBV10-3 and TRBJ2-3; possible D gene TRBD2, 6 bases. V lost 3 bases and J 0 bases, leaving 10 bases between the germline ends. This CDR3 contains 15 residues. Germline lookup yields CDR1 ENHRY and CDR2 SYGVKD. The CDR3 protein is CAISDKTRSTDTQYF. The CDR3 DNA reads as TGTGCCATCAGTGACAAGACTAGGAGCACAGATACGCAGTATTTT.

This clonotype appeared a few times. The V and J genes are TRBV11-1 and TRBJ1-5; D is possibly TRBD1 (5 bases). The CDR3 length is 18 residues. Germline lookup yields CDR1 SGHAT and CDR2 FQDESV (reference sequence). V lost 1 base to trimming and J lost 3 bases, with 19 bases between them. The CDR3: CASSLVPMDDSNNQPQHF. CDR3 sequence (DNA): TGTGCCAGCAGCTTAGTCCCAATGGATGACAGCAACAATCAGCCCCAGCATTTT.

This clonotype was counted between two and nine times. This sequence joins TRBV19 and TRBJ2-2; possibly TRBD1 or TRBD2 for D (5 bases each). There are 14 residues in the CDR3. Germline-derived CDR1 and CDR2 are LNHDA and SQIVND (reference sequence). V lost 5 bases and J 6 bases, leaving 13 bases between the germline ends. CDR3 residues: CASSGQGEAGELFF. In DNA form, the CDR3 reads TGTGCCAGTAGTGGGCAGGGAGAGGCCGGGGAGCTGTTTTTT.

This clonotype was counted only a few times. The V call is TRBV25-1, the J call TRBJ2-7, with D possibly TRBD2 on 5 matching bases. V lost 1 base to trimming and J lost 5 bases, with 15 bases between them. Germline lookup yields CDR1 MGHDK and CDR2 SYGVNS. CDR3 size: 15 residues. The CDR3 reads CASSEFTPLRDEQYF. Here the CDR3 DNA reads TGTGCCAGCAGTGAATTTACTCCCCTGCGGGACGAGCAGTACTTC.